Listed below are T cell receptor beta chains from one sample, sequenced in a study of chemoradiotherapy in HPV16-positive cancers. The assay was immunoSEQ multiplex PCR, and TCRdb's table has in-frame clones only and misses some. The table shows 12,000 or so clones, with around 90% occurring only once. Sampling was performed from a patient who underwent chemoradiotherapy. All receptors derive from a human donor with HPV-associated anogenital cancer. CDR3s include the opening cysteine and the closing phenylalanine or tryptophan. The D gene is left open where the match is weak. Expanded clones are given a class, and other clones once, few, many or no size at all.

d_call clone_size j_call v_call cdr3_nt cdr3_aa
TRBD1 - TRBJ1-2 TRBV5-1 TGCGCCAGCAGCTCCGACAGGGGGCCTTCGAATGGCTACACCTTC CASSSDRGPSNGYTF
TRBD1 few TRBJ1-1 TRBV27 TGTGCCAGCAGTTTATTGCAACAGGGGATTACTGAAGCTTTCTTT CASSLLQQGITEAFF
- - TRBJ2-3 TRBV6-5 TGTGCCAGCAGTCCTGTGAGGTCTACAGATACGCAGTATTTT CASSPVRSTDTQYF
- few TRBJ1-2 TRBV6-5 TGTGCCAGCAGTATTACAGGTCTCTATGGCTACACCTTC CASSITGLYGYTF
- - TRBJ1-1 TRBV6-6 TGTGCCAGCAGCCCTCATAGTGAAGCTTTCTTT CASSPHSEAFF
- - TRBJ1-2 TRBV19 TGTGCCAGTAGTATCAGGGGTTCCTCTGGTGGCTACACCTTC CASSIRGSSGGYTF
- once TRBJ2-1 TRBV6-1 TGTGCCAGCAGTGAAACTTCTGGTGGGGGGAATGAGCAGTTCTTC CASSETSGGGNEQFF
TRBD2 once TRBJ2-1 TRBV7-7 TGTGCTAGCAGCTTAAGCGGGGGTTCTGAGCAGTTCTTC CASSLSGGSEQFF
- - TRBJ2-1 TRBV27 TGTGCCAGCAGCCCGGACTCCCGCTTCTACAATGAGCAGTTCTTC CASSPDSRFYNEQFF
- - TRBJ1-4 TRBV4-1 TGCGCCAGCAGCCAAGATCAAGGGACATTCGGGGAAAAACTGTTTTTT CASSQDQGTFGEKLFF
- - TRBJ2-7 TRBV5-4 TGTGCCAGCAGCTTGGGCAGTACCTACGAGCAGTACTTC CASSLGSTYEQYF
TRBD2 - TRBJ2-1 TRBV9 TGTGCCAGCAGCCCAACAACTAGCGGGGGGCGCAATGAGCAGTTCTTC CASSPTTSGGRNEQFF
- - TRBJ2-1 TRBV5-6 TGTGCCAGCAGCCGCCGACTAGGGGGGACCAATGAGCAGTTCTTC CASSRRLGGTNEQFF
- - TRBJ2-7 TRBV19 TGTGCCAGTACCCCCAATCATCTTTTAAGCGAGCAGTACTTC CASTPNHLLSEQYF
- - TRBJ1-4 TRBV6-6 TGTGCCAGCAGCTCACAGGGTAATGAAAAACTGTTTTTT CASSSQGNEKLFF
- - TRBJ1-3 TRBV9 TGTGCCAGCAGCGGGGGGCTCACCTCTGGAAACACCATATATTTT CASSGGLTSGNTIYF
- - TRBJ2-3 TRBV19 TGTGCCAGTGGCAGCCCACACACAGATACGCAGTATTTT CASGSPHTDTQYF
- - TRBJ2-2 TRBV7-5 TGTGCCAGAAGCTTAAGGCCGGGCACCGGGGAGCTGTTTTTT CARSLRPGTGELFF
TRBD1 - TRBJ2-3 TRBV25-1 TGTGCCAGCAGGGGACCAGGACAGGGAGCAGATACGCAGTATTTT CASRGPGQGADTQYF
- - TRBJ2-1 TRBV9 TGTGCCAGCAGCACGGGGGCCGCTACCTACAATGAGCAGTTCTTC CASSTGAATYNEQFF
- - TRBJ1-1 TRBV4-1 TGCGCCAGCAGACCTACCCCGAACACTGAAGCTTTCTTT CASRPTPNTEAFF
- once TRBJ1-5 TRBV7-6 TGTGCCAGCAGCTTAGAACCCGGGTCACATTTT CASSLEPGSHF
- - TRBJ2-4 TRBV30 TGTGCCTGGAGGGGCAGAAACATTCAGTACTTC CAWRGRNIQYF
TRBD1 - TRBJ2-1 TRBV11-1 TGTGCCAGCAGCTTAGACAGGGGTGGCTACAATGAGCAGTTCTTC CASSLDRGGYNEQFF
TRBD2 - TRBJ2-5 TRBV6-6 TGTGCCAGCAGCCTCTTGGGGGGGAAAGAGACCCAGTACTTC CASSLLGGKETQYF
- - TRBJ2-7 TRBV12-5 TGTGCTAGTGGTACGAACTACGAGCAGTACTTC CASGTNYEQYF
- once TRBJ2-7 TRBV6-5 TGTGCCAGCAGTTACGGAGGACAGTCCTACGAGCAGTACTTC CASSYGGQSYEQYF
- once TRBJ2-2 TRBV7-9 TGTGCCAGCAGCCCCCAGGACACCTGGAACACCGGGGAGCTGTTTTTT CASSPQDTWNTGELFF
TRBD1 - TRBJ1-2 TRBV19 TGTGCCAGTAGTATAGGTCCAAGGGGGACAGTACTTGGGGATGGCTACACCTTC CASSIGPRGTVLGDGYTF
- - TRBJ2-5 TRBV1 TGCACCAGGCCCCCCGGGGGTGTCCAAGAGACCCAGTACTTC CTRPPGGVQETQYF
TRBD2 - TRBJ2-7 TRBV7-8 TGTGCCAGCAGCTTAGAGGCGGGAGTGTACGAGCAGTACTTC CASSLEAGVYEQYF